Included here is one T cell receptor beta chain sequence, with context. This specimen comes from a study of blood T cells in healthy people across ages. The CDR3 length is 12 residues. The germline V gene has CDR1 ENHRY and CDR2 SYGVKD. V gave up 11 bases and J gave up 3 bases, with 11 bases separating them. Then a second PCR, running roughly 7 to 11 cycles, was carried out with a sample-barcoded 5' primer and a J-beta primer mix. From the 5' RACE reads, TCRdb called clonotypes with MiXCR, one entry per CDR3 protein. The top ten clones hold 2% to 2.5% of a sample with 1.5 million to 2 million distinct CDR3 sequences, about 50% of them seen once.

The sequenced sample consisted of blood. The chain couples TRBV10-3 to TRBJ2-4; D is unclear. The source of this sequence is a woman aged 40 to 55 in good health. CDR3 nucleotides: TGTGCCGCCGGATCGGGCAAAAACATTCAGTACTTC. Amino acid sequence: CAAGSGKNIQYF.